The 16 T cell receptor beta chains below were found in one sample sequenced in a study of T-cell reconstitution after alpha-beta-depleted transplantation in children. Unique molecular identifiers were used in preparing the TCRbeta library. From the PCR reads, TCRdb called clonotypes with MiXCR, one entry per CDR3 protein. The repertoire holds 200,000 to 250,000 distinct CDR3 sequences, 12% seen once, with 2.6% in the top ten. The sequencing here drew on PBMCs from the stem cell graft donor, taken from the stem cell graft. The receptors were sampled from a human donor who donated a stem cell graft to a child with acute lymphoblastic leukemia.

This clonotype was detected ten times or more. This rearrangement joins TRBV11-2 to TRBJ2-1; possible D gene TRBD1, 5 bases. The germline gives CDR1 SGHAT, CDR2 FQNNGV. V dropped 5 bases and J dropped 9 bases, with 11 bases sitting between them. The CDR3 spans 12 residues. The CDR3 DNA reads TGTGCCAGCAGCAAAGCTAGGGGTGAGCAGTTCTTC. Amino acids: CASSKARGEQFF.

This clonotype was seen at least ten times. This rearrangement joins TRBV28 to TRBJ1-2; 7 bases agree with TRBD1. V shed 1 base and J 4 bases; nucleotides not matched to a gene: 24. This CDR3 is 21 amino acids long. The germline V gene encodes CDR1 MDHEN and CDR2 SYDVKM. The CDR3 protein is CASSLSGTGYHRGRVFYGYTF. CDR3 bases: TGTGCCAGCAGTTTATCCGGGACGGGATACCACAGGGGTAGGGTATTCTATGGCTACACCTTC.

In its sample, this clonotype was seen many times. The chain's CDR3 is CASSLAGGNEKLFF. The CDR3 coding sequence is TGTGCCAGCAGCTTAGCCGGGGGTAATGAAAAACTGTTTTTT. This rearrangement joins TRBV7-2 to TRBJ1-4, with a weak D call TRBD1 (5 bases). Germline V lookup: CDR1 SGHTA, CDR2 FQGNSA. V lost 0 bases, J lost 4 bases, and 6 bases lay in between. CDR3 length: 14 residues. The variable domain in full, completed from reference TRBV7-2 and TRBJ1-4, reads GAGVSQSPSNKVTEKGKDVELRCDPISGHTALYWYRQSLGQGLEFLIYFQGNSAPDKSGLPSDRFSAERTGGSVSTLTIQRTQQEDSAVYLCASSLAGGNEKLFFGSGTQLSVL.

In its sample, this clonotype was seen many times. The genes are TRBV20-1 and TRBJ1-1; possible D gene TRBD1, 5 bases. This CDR3 comprises 14 residues. CDR1 DFQATT and CDR2 SNEGSKA come from the germline V gene (reference sequence). V was pared by 6 bases and J by 11 bases, with 25 bases between. The CDR3 coding sequence is TGCAGTGCCATTGGCGAGGGGTGGTTATTGTCGGCTTTCTTT. Amino acid sequence: CSAIGEGWLLSAFF.

This clonotype was observed many times. This rearrangement joins TRBV12-3 or TRBV12-4 to TRBJ1-2; 7 bases map to TRBD1. Trimming cost V 7 bases and J 0 bases; bases outside gene matches: 5. This CDR3 has 14 residues. CDR3 sequence reads: CASTQDRANYGYTF. The CDR3 DNA reads TGTGCCAGCACCCAAGACAGGGCTAACTATGGCTACACCTTC.

This clonotype was seen repeatedly, ten times or more. V usage is TRBV5-5 and J usage is TRBJ1-1; unclear D gene. With 0 bases removed from V and 1 base from J, the gap between germline ends came to 7 bases. In germline, CDR1 is SGHKS, CDR2 YYEKEE (reference sequence). The CDR3 spans 14 residues. Here the CDR3 DNA reads TGTGCCAGCAGCTTGGGTATAGGGAACACTGAAGCTTTCTTT. This codes for CASSLGIGNTEAFF.

At least ten counts were recorded for this clonotype. This chain links TRBV10-3 with TRBJ2-7; unclear D gene. CDR3 length: 12 residues. Germline V gene lookup returns CDR1 ENHRY and CDR2 SYGVKD. Trimming left V 4 bases short and J 0 bases short, with 4 bases between. CDR3 coding DNA: TGTGCCATCAGTGTGTACTCCTACGAGCAGTACTTC. Protein sequence: CAISVYSYEQYF.

This chain joins TRBV5-1 and TRBJ1-3, with D tentatively TRBD1 (5 bases). The V gene lost 4 bases and the J gene lost 4 bases, with 12 bases spanning the gap. The CDR3 is 14 residues long. Germline values: CDR1 SGHRS, CDR2 YFSETQ. The CDR3 coding sequence is TGCGCCAGCAGCCCCTTCGGGACCGGAAACACCATATATTTT. Its protein product is CASSPFGTGNTIYF.

V and J are TRBV30 and TRBJ2-4; 7 nucleotides agree with TRBD1. J was trimmed by 0 bases and V by 3 bases; bases with no gene match: 8. Germline CDR1 GTSNPN, CDR2 SVGIG (reference sequence). This CDR3 region has 16 residues. DNA of the CDR3: TGTGCCTGGAGACCAAGACAGGGTTTAGCCAAAAACATTCAGTACTTC. It yields the protein CAWRPRQGLAKNIQYF.

The table lists this clonotype with many counts. The gene calls are TRBV29-1 and TRBJ2-1, with D uncertain. With 7 bases removed from V and 6 bases from J, the gap between germline ends came to 13 bases. This CDR3 is 12 amino acids long. Germline CDR1 and CDR2: SQVTM and ANQGSEA. CDR3 residues: CSAGRVGNEQFF. Written as DNA, the CDR3 is TGCAGCGCCGGTAGGGTGGGCAATGAGCAGTTCTTC.

This clonotype was detected ten times or more. The V gene is TRBV5-1, the J gene TRBJ2-1, with no clear D. V dropped 2 bases and J dropped 10 bases, with 7 bases sitting between them. The CDR3 sequence is 11 residues long. From germline, CDR1 is SGHRS and CDR2 YFSETQ. The CDR3 loop reads CASSFNREQFF. CDR3 in DNA: TGCGCCAGCAGCTTTAACCGGGAGCAGTTCTTC.

This clonotype showed up many times. V usage is TRBV28 and J usage is TRBJ1-4; TRBD1 agrees at 10 bases. The CDR3 is 12 amino acids. The trim removed 11 bases at V and 6 bases at J, leaving 3 bases unmatched. Germline lookup yields CDR1 MDHEN and CDR2 SYDVKM. The CDR3 bases are TGTGCCGCCGGGACAGGGGATGAAAAACTGTTTTTT. It encodes CAAGTGDEKLFF.

This clonotype was found many times. CDR3 region: CATSSARQRYGNTIYF. CDR3 nucleotide sequence: TGTGCCACCAGCAGTGCCCGACAGCGCTACGGAAACACCATATATTTT. The chain links TRBV15 to TRBJ1-3; D might be TRBD1 (5 bases). With 3 bases removed from V and 4 bases from J, the gap between germline ends came to 16 bases. CDR3 length: 16 residues. Germline values: CDR1 LNHNV, CDR2 YYDKDF (reference sequence).

This clonotype was found many times. The chain couples TRBV24-1 to TRBJ1-5; D unclear. This CDR3 has 14 amino acids. The V and J ends lost 7 bases and 0 bases respectively, with 9 bases between them. Germline CDR1 KGHDR, CDR2 SFDVKD. The chain's CDR3 is CATSGSVSNQPQHF. For the CDR3, the DNA is TGTGCCACCAGCGGATCTGTTAGCAATCAGCCCCAGCATTTT.

This clonotype was counted many times. This sequence joins TRBV29-1 and TRBJ2-2; 8 nucleotides match TRBD1. Per the germline V gene, CDR1 is SQVTM and CDR2 is ANQGSEA. The junction had 11 bases not matched to a gene; V was cut back by 3 bases and J by 5 bases. The CDR3 extends over 16 amino acids. CDR3 sequence: CSVEGQGAIGTGELFF. CDR3 DNA sequence: TGCAGCGTTGAGGGGCAGGGGGCGATTGGGACCGGGGAGCTGTTTTTT.

This clonotype was picked up many times. V gene TRBV27 combines with J gene TRBJ1-2; D is possibly TRBD1 (5 bases). With 0 bases removed from V and 5 bases from J, the gap between germline ends came to 10 bases. The germline CDR1 and CDR2 sequences are MNHEY and SMNVEV (reference sequence). The CDR3 contains 14 residues. In DNA form, the CDR3 reads TGTGCCAGCAGTTTATCGGGGGTAGGTTATGGCTACACCTTC. This sequence encodes CASSLSGVGYGYTF.